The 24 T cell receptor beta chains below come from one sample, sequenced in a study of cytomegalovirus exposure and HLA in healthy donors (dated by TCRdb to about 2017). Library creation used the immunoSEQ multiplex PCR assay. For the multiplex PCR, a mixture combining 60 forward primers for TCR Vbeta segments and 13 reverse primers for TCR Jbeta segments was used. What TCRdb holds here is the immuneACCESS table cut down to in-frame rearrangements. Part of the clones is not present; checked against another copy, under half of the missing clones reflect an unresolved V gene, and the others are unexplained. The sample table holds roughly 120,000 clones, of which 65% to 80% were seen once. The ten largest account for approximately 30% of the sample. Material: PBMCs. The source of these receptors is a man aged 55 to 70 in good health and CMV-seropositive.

The CDR3 bases are TGTGCCTGGATGGGGGAGTCGCTCCCAGGGGGCACTGAAGCTTTCTTT. Amino acids: CAWMGESLPGGTEAFF. V usage is TRBV30 and J usage is TRBJ1-1; 7 bases are shared with TRBD1. CDR1 and CDR2 (germline): GTSNPN, SVGIG (reference sequence). This CDR3 has 16 residues. The trim removed 4 bases at V and 4 bases at J, leaving 15 bases unmatched.

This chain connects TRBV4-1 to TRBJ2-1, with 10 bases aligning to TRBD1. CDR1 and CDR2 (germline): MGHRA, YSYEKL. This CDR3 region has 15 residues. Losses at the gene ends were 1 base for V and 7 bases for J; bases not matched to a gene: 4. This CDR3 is CASSQGQGANNEQFF. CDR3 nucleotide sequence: TGCGCCAGCAGCCAAGGACAGGGGGCGAATAATGAGCAGTTCTTC.

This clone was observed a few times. The CDR3 nucleotides are TGTGCCAGCAGTCTTACAGGGGGTAACTATGGCTACACCTTC. Translating gives CASSLTGGNYGYTF. The J gene is TRBJ1-2, the V gene TRBV2; 8 nucleotides match TRBD1. Losses at the gene ends were 5 bases for V and 1 base for J; bases not matched to a gene: 3. This CDR3 comprises 14 residues. Germline V gene lookup returns CDR1 SNHLY and CDR2 FYNNEI.

CDR3 nucleotide sequence: TGTGCCAGCAGCTTCCTTATGCGGACAGGAATCTCTGGAAACACCATATATTTT. This encodes CASSFLMRTGISGNTIYF. J is TRBJ1-3 and V is TRBV11-2; TRBD1 aligns across 7 bases. This CDR3 is built from 18 residues. The ends lost 3 bases at V and 0 bases at J; junction bases unmatched: 11. Per germline, CDR1 SGHAT and CDR2 FQNNGV.

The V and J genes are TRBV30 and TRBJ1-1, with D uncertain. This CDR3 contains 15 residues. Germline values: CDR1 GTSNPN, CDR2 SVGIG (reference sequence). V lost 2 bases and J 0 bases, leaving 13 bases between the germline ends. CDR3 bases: TGTGCCTGGAGTCCCCTCGGGAGACTGAACACTGAAGCTTTCTTT. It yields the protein CAWSPLGRLNTEAFF.

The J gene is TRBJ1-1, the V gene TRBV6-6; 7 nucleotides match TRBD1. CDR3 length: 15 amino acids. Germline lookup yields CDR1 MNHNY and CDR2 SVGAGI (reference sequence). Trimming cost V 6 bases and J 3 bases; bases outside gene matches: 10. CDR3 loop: CASSPGGRGYTEAFF. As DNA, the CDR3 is TGTGCCAGCAGCCCAGGGGGACGAGGGTACACTGAAGCTTTCTTT.

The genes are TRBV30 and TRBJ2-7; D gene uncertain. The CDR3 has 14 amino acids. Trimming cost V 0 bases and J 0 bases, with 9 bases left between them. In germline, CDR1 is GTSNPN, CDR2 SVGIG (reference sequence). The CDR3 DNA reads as TGTGCCTGGAGTGTAAAATATAGCTCCTACGAGCAGTACTTC. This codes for CAWSVKYSSYEQYF.

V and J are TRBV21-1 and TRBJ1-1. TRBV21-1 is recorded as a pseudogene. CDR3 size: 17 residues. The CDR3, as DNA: TGTGCCAGCAGCCGCCAATATAGGCGGGACGGAGAGATTGAAGCTTTCTTT. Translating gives CASSRQYRRDGEIEAFF.

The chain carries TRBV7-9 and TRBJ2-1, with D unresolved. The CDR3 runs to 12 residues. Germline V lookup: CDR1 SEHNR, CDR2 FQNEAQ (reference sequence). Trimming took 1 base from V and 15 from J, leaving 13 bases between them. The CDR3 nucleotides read TGTGCCAGCAGCTTAGATGGGCAGGTGAGGTTCTTC. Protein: CASSLDGQVRFF.

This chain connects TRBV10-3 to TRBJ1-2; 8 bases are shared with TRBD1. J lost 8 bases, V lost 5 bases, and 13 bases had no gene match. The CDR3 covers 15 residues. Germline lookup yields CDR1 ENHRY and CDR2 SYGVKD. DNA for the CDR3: TGTGCCATCAGTTCCAGTCTACAGGGGGGGCAAGGCTACACCTTC. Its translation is CAISSSLQGGQGYTF.

CDR3 loop: CASSPNPDSLNGYTF. Written as DNA, the CDR3 is TGTGCCAGCAGCCCCAACCCGGACAGCTTGAATGGCTACACCTTC. The V call is TRBV7-3, the J call TRBJ1-2; D is possibly TRBD1 (6 bases). The CDR3 consists of 15 residues. Trimming removed 5 bases from V and 6 bases from J, with 19 bases in between. Germline V gives CDR1 SGHTA, CDR2 FQGTGA.

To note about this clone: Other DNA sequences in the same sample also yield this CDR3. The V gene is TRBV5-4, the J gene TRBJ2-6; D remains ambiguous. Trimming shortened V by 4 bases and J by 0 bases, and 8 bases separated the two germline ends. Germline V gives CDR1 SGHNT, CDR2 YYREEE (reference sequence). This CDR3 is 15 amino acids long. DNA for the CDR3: TGTGCCAGCAGCCCGCGGAGCTCTGGGGCCAACGTCCTGACTTTC. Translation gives CASSPRSSGANVLTF.

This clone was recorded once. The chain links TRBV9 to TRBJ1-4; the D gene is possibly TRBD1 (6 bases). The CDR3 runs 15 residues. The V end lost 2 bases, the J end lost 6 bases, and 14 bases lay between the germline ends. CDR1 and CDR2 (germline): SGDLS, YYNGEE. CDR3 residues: CASSVGQGRDEKLFF. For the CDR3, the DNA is TGTGCCAGCAGCGTCGGTCAGGGGAGGGATGAAAAACTGTTTTTT.

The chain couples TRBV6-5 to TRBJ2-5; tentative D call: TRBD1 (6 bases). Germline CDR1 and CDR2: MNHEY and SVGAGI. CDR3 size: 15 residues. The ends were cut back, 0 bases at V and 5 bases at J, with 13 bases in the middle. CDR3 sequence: CASSYSGGFGETQYF. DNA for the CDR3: TGTGCCAGCAGTTACTCAGGGGGATTCGGGGAGACCCAGTACTTC.

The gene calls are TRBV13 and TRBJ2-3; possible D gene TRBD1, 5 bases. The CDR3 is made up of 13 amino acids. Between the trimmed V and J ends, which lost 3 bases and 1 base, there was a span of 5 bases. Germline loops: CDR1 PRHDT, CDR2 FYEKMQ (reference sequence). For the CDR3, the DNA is TGTGCCAGCAGCTTGACAGGCACAGATACGCAGTATTTT. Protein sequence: CASSLTGTDTQYF.

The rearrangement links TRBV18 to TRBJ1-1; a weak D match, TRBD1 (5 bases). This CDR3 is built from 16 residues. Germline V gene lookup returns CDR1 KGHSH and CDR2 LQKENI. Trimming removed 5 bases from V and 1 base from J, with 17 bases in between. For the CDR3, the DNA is TGTGCCAGCTCAACCCTCGGGAGTAGGGGGAACACTGAAGCTTTCTTT. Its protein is CASSTLGSRGNTEAFF.

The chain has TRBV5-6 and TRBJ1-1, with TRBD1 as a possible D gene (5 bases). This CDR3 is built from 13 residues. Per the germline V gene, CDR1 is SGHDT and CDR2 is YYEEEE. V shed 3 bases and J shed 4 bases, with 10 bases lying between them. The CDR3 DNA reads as TGTGCCAGCAGCTCCGTCGGGGGCACTGAAGCTTTCTTT. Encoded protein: CASSSVGGTEAFF.

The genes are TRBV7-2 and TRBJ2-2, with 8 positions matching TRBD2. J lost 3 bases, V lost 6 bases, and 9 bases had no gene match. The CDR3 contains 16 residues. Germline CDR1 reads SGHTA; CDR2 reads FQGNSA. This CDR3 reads CASSHPGGGHTGELFF. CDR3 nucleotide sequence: TGTGCCAGCAGTCATCCCGGCGGGGGGCACACCGGGGAGCTGTTTTTT. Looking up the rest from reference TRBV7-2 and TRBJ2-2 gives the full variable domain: GAGVSQSPSNKVTEKGKDVELRCDPISGHTALYWYRQSLGQGLEFLIYFQGNSAPDKSGLPSDRFSAERTGGSVSTLTIQRTQQEDSAVYLCASSHPGGGHTGELFFGEGSRLTVL.

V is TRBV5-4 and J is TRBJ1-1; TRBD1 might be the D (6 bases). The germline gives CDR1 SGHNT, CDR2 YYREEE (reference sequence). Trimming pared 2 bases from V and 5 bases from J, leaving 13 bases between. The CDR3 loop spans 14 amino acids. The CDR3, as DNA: TGTGCCAGCAGCTTACAGGGACTACGAACTGAAGCTTTCTTT. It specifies CASSLQGLRTEAFF.

The CDR3 bases are TGCGCCAGCACCCTACTAGCGCGGGGGCTCGAGACCCAGTACTTC. It codes for CASTLLARGLETQYF. The chain couples TRBV5-1 to TRBJ2-5; D perhaps matches TRBD2 (7 bases). The CDR3 contains 15 residues. Per germline, CDR1 SGHRS and CDR2 YFSETQ. V lost 6 bases and J 5 bases, leaving 20 bases between the germline ends.

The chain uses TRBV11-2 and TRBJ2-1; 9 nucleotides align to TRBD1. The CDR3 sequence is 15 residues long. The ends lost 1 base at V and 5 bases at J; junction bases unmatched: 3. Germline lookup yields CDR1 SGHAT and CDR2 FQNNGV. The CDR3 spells CASSLAGTGHNEQFF. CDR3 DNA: TGTGCCAGCAGCTTAGCCGGGACAGGGCACAATGAGCAGTTCTTC. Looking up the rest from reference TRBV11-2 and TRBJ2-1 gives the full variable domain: EAGVAQSPRYKIIEKRQSVAFWCNPISGHATLYWYQQILGQGPKLLIQFQNNGVVDDSQLPKDRFSAERLKGVDSTLKIQPAKLEDSAVYLCASSLAGTGHNEQFFGPGTRLTVL.

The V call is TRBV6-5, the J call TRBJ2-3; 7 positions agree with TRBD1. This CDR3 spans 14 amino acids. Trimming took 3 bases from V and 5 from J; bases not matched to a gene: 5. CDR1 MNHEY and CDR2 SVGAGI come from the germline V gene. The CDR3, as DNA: TGTGCCAGCAGTTATTCAGGGGGTGGAGATACGCAGTATTTT. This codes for CASSYSGGGDTQYF.

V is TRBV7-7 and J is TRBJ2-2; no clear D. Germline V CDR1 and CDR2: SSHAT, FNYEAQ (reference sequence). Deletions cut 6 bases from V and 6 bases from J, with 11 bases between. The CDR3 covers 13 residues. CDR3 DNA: TGTGCCAGCAGTCAAATATTAGCCGGGGAGCTGTTTTTT. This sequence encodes CASSQILAGELFF.

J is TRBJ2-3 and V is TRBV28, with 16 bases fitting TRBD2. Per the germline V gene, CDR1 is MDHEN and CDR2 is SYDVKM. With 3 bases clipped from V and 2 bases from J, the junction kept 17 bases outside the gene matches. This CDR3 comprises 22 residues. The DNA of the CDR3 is TGTGCCAGCAGTTTCTACTACCCGGGACTAGCGGGAGGGTGGGCACACACAGATACGCAGTATTTT. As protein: CASSFYYPGLAGGWAHTDTQYF.